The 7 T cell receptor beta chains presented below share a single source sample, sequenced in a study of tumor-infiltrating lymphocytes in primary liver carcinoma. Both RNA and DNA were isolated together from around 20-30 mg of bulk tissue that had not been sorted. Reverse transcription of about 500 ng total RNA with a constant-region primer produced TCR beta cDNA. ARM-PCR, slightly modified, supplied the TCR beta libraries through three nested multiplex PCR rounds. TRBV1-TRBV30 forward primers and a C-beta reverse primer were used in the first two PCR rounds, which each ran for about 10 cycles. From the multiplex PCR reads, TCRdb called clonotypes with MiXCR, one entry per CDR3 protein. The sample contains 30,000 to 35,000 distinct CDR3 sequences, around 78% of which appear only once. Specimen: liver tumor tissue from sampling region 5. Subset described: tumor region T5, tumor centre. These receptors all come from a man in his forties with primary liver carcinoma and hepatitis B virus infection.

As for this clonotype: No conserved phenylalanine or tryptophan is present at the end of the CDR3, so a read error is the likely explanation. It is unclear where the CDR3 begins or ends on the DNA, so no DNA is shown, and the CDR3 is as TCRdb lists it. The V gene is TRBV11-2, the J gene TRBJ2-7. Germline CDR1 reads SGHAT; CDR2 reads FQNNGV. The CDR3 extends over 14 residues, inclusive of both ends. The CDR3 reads CASSLDLGGWEQYL.

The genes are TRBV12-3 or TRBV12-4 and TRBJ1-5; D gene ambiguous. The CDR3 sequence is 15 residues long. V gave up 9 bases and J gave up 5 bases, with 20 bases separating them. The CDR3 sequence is CASSPGEGYDQPQHF. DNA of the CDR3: TGTGCCAGTAGCCCAGGAGAGGGTTACGATCAGCCCCAGCATTTT.

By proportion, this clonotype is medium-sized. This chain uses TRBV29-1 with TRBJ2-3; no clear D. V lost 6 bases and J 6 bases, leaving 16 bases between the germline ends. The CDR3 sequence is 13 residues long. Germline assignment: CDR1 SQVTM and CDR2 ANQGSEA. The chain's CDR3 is CSVTYLIGDTQYF. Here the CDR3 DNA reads TGCAGCGTCACATATCTCATCGGGGATACGCAGTATTTT.

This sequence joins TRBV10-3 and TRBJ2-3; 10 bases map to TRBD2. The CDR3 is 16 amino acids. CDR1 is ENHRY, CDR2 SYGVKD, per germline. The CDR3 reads CIIRHTSGASTDTQYF. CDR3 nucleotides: TGTATCATAAGGCACACTAGCGGGGCTAGCACAGATACGCAGTATTTT.

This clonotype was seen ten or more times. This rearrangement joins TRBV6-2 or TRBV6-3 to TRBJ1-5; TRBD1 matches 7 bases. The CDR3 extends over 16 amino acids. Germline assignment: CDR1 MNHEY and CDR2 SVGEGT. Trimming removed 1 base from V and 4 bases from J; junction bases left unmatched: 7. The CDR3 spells CASSYWRDRRNQPQHF. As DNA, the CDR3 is TGTGCCAGCAGTTACTGGAGGGACAGACGAAATCAGCCCCAGCATTTT.

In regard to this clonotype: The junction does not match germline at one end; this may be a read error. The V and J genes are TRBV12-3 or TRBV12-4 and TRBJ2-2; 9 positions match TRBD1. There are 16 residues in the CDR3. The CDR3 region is CASRRTGQGNTGELFF. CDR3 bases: TGTGCCAGTAGAAGAACTGGACAGGGGAACACAGGGGAGCTGTTTTTT.

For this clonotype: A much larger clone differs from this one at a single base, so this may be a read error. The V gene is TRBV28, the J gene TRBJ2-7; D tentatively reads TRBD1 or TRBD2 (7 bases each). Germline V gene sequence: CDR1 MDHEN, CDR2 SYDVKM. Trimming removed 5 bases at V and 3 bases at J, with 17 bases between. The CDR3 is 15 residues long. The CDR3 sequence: CASSTRQGGYYEQYF. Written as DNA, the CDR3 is TGTGCCAGCAGTACGCGACAGGGAGGGTACTACGAGCAGTACTTC.